One sample yielded the 17 T cell receptor beta chains listed below, sequenced in a study of T cell responses to AZD1222 COVID-19 vaccine. Assay: immunoSEQ multiplex PCR; the TCRdb copy retains only in-frame clones and omits some. This table holds 120,000 to 150,000 clones, roughly 90% found once. Source: peripheral blood, taken 28 days after the second AZD1222 dose. Receptors were obtained from an adult who received the AZD1222 COVID-19 vaccine.

The gene calls are TRBV9 and TRBJ1-3, with D hard to call. The V gene's germline CDR1 is SGDLS and CDR2 YYNGEE. The V gene lost 1 base and the J gene lost 0 bases, with 8 bases spanning the gap. This CDR3 is built from 15 residues. The CDR3 DNA reads TGTGCCAGCAGCGTAACGGCTAACTCTGGAAACACCATATATTTT. Translation: CASSVTANSGNTIYF.

This clone has just one count. The chain uses TRBV12-3 or TRBV12-4 and TRBJ1-1; 7 bases match TRBD1. This CDR3 contains 13 residues. V shed 7 bases, J shed 2 bases, and the junction held 4 bases outside the gene matches. The CDR3 spells CASIRTGNTEAFF. CDR3 in DNA: TGTGCCAGCATCAGGACAGGAAACACTGAAGCTTTCTTT.

The chain has TRBV12-5 and TRBJ2-7; D not certain. CDR1 LGHNT and CDR2 FRNRAP come from the germline V gene. Trimming left V 6 bases short and J 5 bases short, with 17 bases between. This CDR3 has 14 amino acids. The CDR3 DNA is TGTGCTAGTGGCCATCCGGATGACCCTAACGAGCAGTACTTC. Encoded protein: CASGHPDDPNEQYF.

The V and J genes are TRBV6-2 or TRBV6-3 and TRBJ2-4; perhaps TRBD2 as D (6 bases). V dropped 5 bases and J dropped 3 bases, with 11 bases sitting between them. Germline values: CDR1 MNHEY, CDR2 SVGEGT. The CDR3 runs to 14 residues. The CDR3 bases are TGTGCCAGCAGTGGAGGGAGTGTCAAAAACATTCAGTACTTC. Translated, it gives CASSGGSVKNIQYF.

The gene calls are TRBV7-9 and TRBJ1-1; no definite D call. The germline V and J ends were trimmed by 7 bases and 4 bases, with 13 bases remaining between them. Germline CDR1 is SEHNR and CDR2 is FQNEAQ (reference sequence). The CDR3 covers 13 residues. The CDR3 DNA reads TGTGCCAGCACCTCAAAATGGGGCACTGAAGCTTTCTTT. Translation: CASTSKWGTEAFF.

Here the CDR3 reads CASIVIPRGNNEQFF. DNA of the CDR3: TGTGCCAGCATCGTAATTCCCCGAGGAAACAATGAGCAGTTCTTC. The chain has TRBV12-1 and TRBJ2-1; the DNA was not compared with TRBD2, the D call given in the table. TRBV12-1 is reported as a pseudogene. The CDR3 is 15 amino acids.

This chain joins TRBV27 and TRBJ2-3, with D unresolved. The CDR3 is 16 amino acids. The V gene's germline CDR1 is MNHEY and CDR2 SMNVEV (reference sequence). V was shortened by 3 bases and J by 1 base, with 14 bases between the two germline ends. This CDR3 reads CASSFRRSLGTDTQYF. The CDR3 DNA follows: TGTGCCAGCAGTTTCCGTCGTTCTCTGGGCACAGATACGCAGTATTTT.

This chain connects TRBV4-2 to TRBJ1-5; D ambiguous. Germline lookup yields CDR1 LGHNA and CDR2 YNFKEQ. The CDR3 totals 13 residues. The V end was cut by 0 bases, the J end by 3 bases, with 3 bases between. The CDR3 here is CASSQEFNQPQHF. The CDR3 bases are TGTGCCAGCAGCCAAGAGTTCAATCAGCCCCAGCATTTT.

The chain links TRBV18 to TRBJ1-1; perhaps TRBD1 as D (6 bases). Trimming removed 4 bases from V and 2 bases from J, with 17 bases in between. Germline V CDR1 and CDR2: KGHSH, LQKENI. CDR3 length: 16 amino acids. This CDR3 reads CASSLSSGAHNTEAFF. The CDR3 nucleotides read TGTGCCAGCTCACTCTCGTCAGGGGCTCATAACACTGAAGCTTTCTTT.

The V call is TRBV4-3, the J call TRBJ1-1, with D possibly matching TRBD1 (6 bases). Trimming took 0 bases from V and 5 from J, leaving 16 bases between them. The CDR3 contains 16 residues. The germline gives CDR1 LGHNA, CDR2 YSLEER. CDR3 loop: CASSQDGSGERTEAFF. CDR3 DNA: TGCGCCAGCAGCCAAGATGGGTCAGGGGAGCGGACTGAAGCTTTCTTT.

The rearrangement links TRBV19 to TRBJ2-7; D gene uncertain. The CDR3 totals 12 residues. V was cut by 7 bases and J by 0 bases, with 7 bases left in between. CDR1 is LNHDA, CDR2 SQIVND, per germline (reference sequence). CDR3 region: CASTSTSYEQYF. For the CDR3, the DNA is TGTGCCAGTACCAGCACCTCCTACGAGCAGTACTTC. The full variable domain, in which reference TRBV19 and TRBJ2-7 provide the parts outside the CDR3, is DGGITQSPKYLFRKEGQNVTLSCEQNLNHDAMYWYRQDPGQGLRLIYYSQIVNDFQKGDIAEGYSVSREKKESFPLTVTSAQKNPTAFYLCASTSTSYEQYFGPGTRLTVT.

This sequence joins TRBV5-4 and TRBJ2-2; TRBD1 might be the D (6 bases). Germline V gene sequence: CDR1 SGHNT, CDR2 YYREEE (reference sequence). The CDR3 length is 12 residues. Trimming cost V 3 bases and J 11 bases, with 11 bases left between them. The CDR3 bases are TGTGCCAGCAGCTCTGAACAGGGAGAGCTGTTTTTT. This gives the protein CASSSEQGELFF.

CDR3 nucleotides: TGTGCCAGCAGCTTGGTGGCGGGTTCTATGAACTACGAGCAGTACTTC. Amino acids: CASSLVAGSMNYEQYF. The chain couples TRBV5-5 to TRBJ2-7; D may be TRBD2 (5 bases). Germline V gene data show CDR1 as SGHKS and CDR2 as YYEKEE (reference sequence). The CDR3 is made up of 16 amino acids. Deletions cut 0 bases from V and 3 bases from J, with 16 bases between.

This clone occurred once. The chain carries TRBV19 and TRBJ1-2; D is unresolved. Trimming shortened V by 0 bases and J by 8 bases, and 10 bases separated the two germline ends. Germline V gene lookup returns CDR1 LNHDA and CDR2 SQIVND (reference sequence). This CDR3 contains 13 residues. Here the CDR3 DNA reads TGTGCCAGTAGTATAGACGGCGTCAGGGGCTACACCTTC. Protein product: CASSIDGVRGYTF.

This clone was detected a few times. This sequence joins TRBV5-1 and TRBJ1-2; the D gene is possibly TRBD1 (6 bases). The CDR3 extends over 13 amino acids. Germline V lookup: CDR1 SGHRS, CDR2 YFSETQ. V lost 0 bases, J lost 5 bases, and 8 bases lay in between. The CDR3 spells CASSLAGVYGYTF. The DNA of the CDR3 is TGCGCCAGCAGCTTGGCAGGGGTTTATGGCTACACCTTC. The whole variable domain, remainder taken from reference TRBV5-1 and TRBJ1-2, is KAGVTQTPRYLIKTRGQQVTLSCSPISGHRSVSWYQQTPGQGLQFLFEYFSETQRNKGNFPGRFSGRQFSNSRSEMNVSTLELGDSALYLCASSLAGVYGYTFGSGTRLTVV.

The chain combines TRBV21-1 with TRBJ1-2. TRBV21-1 is listed as a pseudogene. The length of the CDR3 is 15 residues. The CDR3: CASSKVSQGGSGYTF. CDR3 nucleotide sequence: TGTGCCAGCAGCAAAGTTTCGCAGGGAGGTTCCGGCTACACCTTC.

This rearrangement joins TRBV29-1 to TRBJ2-5; D gene uncertain. V shed 4 bases and J shed 2 bases, with 14 bases lying between them. This CDR3 has 14 amino acids. Germline V gene lookup returns CDR1 SQVTM and CDR2 ANQGSEA. CDR3 residues: CSVVPPGAQETQYF. The CDR3 DNA reads as TGCAGCGTTGTACCCCCAGGCGCACAAGAGACCCAGTACTTC.